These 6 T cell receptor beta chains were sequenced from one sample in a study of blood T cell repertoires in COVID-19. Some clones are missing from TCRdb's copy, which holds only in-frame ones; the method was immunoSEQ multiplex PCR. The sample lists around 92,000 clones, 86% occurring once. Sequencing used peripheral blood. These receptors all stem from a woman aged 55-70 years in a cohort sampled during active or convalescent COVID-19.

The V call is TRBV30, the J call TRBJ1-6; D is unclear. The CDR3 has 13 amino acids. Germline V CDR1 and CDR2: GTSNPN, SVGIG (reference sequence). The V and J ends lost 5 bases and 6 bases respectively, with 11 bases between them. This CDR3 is CAWARGSNSPLHF. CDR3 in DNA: TGTGCCTGGGCCCGGGGTAGTAATTCACCCCTCCACTTT.

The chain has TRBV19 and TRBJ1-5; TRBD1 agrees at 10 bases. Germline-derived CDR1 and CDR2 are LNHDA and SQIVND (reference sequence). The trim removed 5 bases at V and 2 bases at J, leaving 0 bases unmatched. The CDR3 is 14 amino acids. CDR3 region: CASSGQGGNQPQHF. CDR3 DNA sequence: TGTGCCAGTAGTGGACAGGGGGGCAATCAGCCCCAGCATTTT. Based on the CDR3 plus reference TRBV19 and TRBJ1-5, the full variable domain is DGGITQSPKYLFRKEGQNVTLSCEQNLNHDAMYWYRQDPGQGLRLIYYSQIVNDFQKGDIAEGYSVSREKKESFPLTVTSAQKNPTAFYLCASSGQGGNQPQHFGDGTRLSIL.

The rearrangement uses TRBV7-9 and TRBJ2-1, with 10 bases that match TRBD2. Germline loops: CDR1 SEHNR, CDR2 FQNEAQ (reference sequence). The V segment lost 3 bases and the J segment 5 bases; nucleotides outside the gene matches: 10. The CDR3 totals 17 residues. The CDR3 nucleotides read TGTGCCAGCAGCTTGCTACCCACTAGCGGGAACAACAATGAGCAGTTCTTC. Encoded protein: CASSLLPTSGNNNEQFF.

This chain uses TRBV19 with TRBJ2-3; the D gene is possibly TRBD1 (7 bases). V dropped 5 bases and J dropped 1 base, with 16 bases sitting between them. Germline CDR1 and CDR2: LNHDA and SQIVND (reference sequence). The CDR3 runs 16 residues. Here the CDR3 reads CASSPRQGGGTDTQYF. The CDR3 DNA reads TGTGCCAGTAGTCCCCGACAGGGCGGGGGCACAGATACGCAGTATTTT.

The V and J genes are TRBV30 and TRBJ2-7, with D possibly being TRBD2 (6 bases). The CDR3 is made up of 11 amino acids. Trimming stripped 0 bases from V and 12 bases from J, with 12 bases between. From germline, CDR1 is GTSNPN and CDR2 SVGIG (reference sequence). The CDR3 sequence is CAWSVRRGWYF. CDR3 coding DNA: TGTGCCTGGAGTGTACGGAGGGGATGGTACTTC. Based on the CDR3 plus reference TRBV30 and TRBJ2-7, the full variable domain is SQTIHQWPATLVQPVGSPLSLECTVEGTSNPNLYWYRQAAGRGLQLLFYSVGIGQISSEVPQNLSASRPQDRQFILSSKKLLLSDSGFYLCAWSVRRGWYFGPGTRLTVT.

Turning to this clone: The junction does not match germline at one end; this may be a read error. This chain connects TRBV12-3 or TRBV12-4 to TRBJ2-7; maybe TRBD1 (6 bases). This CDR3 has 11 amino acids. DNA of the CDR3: TGTGCCAGCAGTCTTGGGGGCCGCCGGGACTTC. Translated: CASSLGGRRDF.